These 32 T cell receptor beta chains originate from one sample sequenced in a study of blood T cell repertoires in COVID-19. Data came from immunoSEQ multiplex PCR; TCRdb stores just in-frame clones and leaves some out. The table has some 250,000 clones, around four fifths seen once. Sequences were obtained from peripheral blood. Receptors originate from a man aged 40-55 years with acute or convalescent COVID-19.

The chain employs TRBV7-8 and TRBJ2-2; D not resolved. The CDR3 sequence is 14 residues long. Per germline, CDR1 SGHVS and CDR2 FQNEAQ. The V gene lost 0 bases and the J gene lost 6 bases, with 8 bases spanning the gap. Here the CDR3 DNA reads TGTGCCAGCAGCTTAGCGGCCTTCGCCGGGGAGCTGTTTTTT. This encodes CASSLAAFAGELFF.

The rearrangement joins TRBV5-5 to TRBJ2-1, with TRBD2 matching over 9 bases. Germline V gene sequence: CDR1 SGHKS, CDR2 YYEKEE (reference sequence). The CDR3 sequence is 15 residues long. With V trimmed by 4 bases and J by 7 bases, 9 bases remained unmatched. The CDR3 nucleotides read TGTGCCAGCAGCCCACGACTAGCGGATAAGAATGAGCAGTTCTTC. Translation gives CASSPRLADKNEQFF.

The rearrangement links TRBV9 to TRBJ2-2, with 10 bases identical to TRBD2. From germline, CDR1 is SGDLS and CDR2 YYNGEE. Losses at the gene ends were 0 bases for V and 8 bases for J; bases not matched to a gene: 4. The CDR3 runs 15 residues. In nucleotides, the CDR3 is TGTGCCAGCAGCGTAGTGGCTAGCGGGAGTGGGGAGCTGTTTTTT. Its protein product is CASSVVASGSGELFF.

The chain recombines TRBV9 with TRBJ2-2; the D gene is possibly TRBD2 (5 bases). The CDR3 is 16 amino acids. Germline CDR1 and CDR2: SGDLS and YYNGEE. The germline V and J ends were trimmed by 0 bases and 0 bases, with 9 bases remaining between them. For the CDR3, the DNA is TGTGCCAGCAGCGTAGACGAGGACTCGAACACCGGGGAGCTGTTTTTT. This gives the protein CASSVDEDSNTGELFF. Supplemented by reference TRBV9 and TRBJ2-2, the full variable domain reads DSGVTQTPKHLITATGQRVTLRCSPRSGDLSVYWYQQSLDQGLQFLIQYYNGEERAKGNILERFSAQQFPDLHSELNLSSLELGDSALYFCASSVDEDSNTGELFFGEGSRLTVL.

This clone was detected once. The rearrangement uses TRBV12-3 or TRBV12-4 and TRBJ1-1; TRBD1 agrees at 8 bases. J gave up 6 bases and V 6 bases, and 3 bases lay outside the gene matches. The CDR3 extends over 12 amino acids. CDR3 protein: CASSQQGAEAFF. The CDR3 DNA reads TGTGCCAGCAGCCAACAGGGGGCTGAAGCTTTCTTT.

The chain employs TRBV6-2 or TRBV6-3 and TRBJ1-2, with 8 bases matching TRBD1. The V gene end was trimmed by 6 bases and the J gene end by 8 bases; junction bases not matched to a gene: 17. The germline gives CDR1 MNHEY, CDR2 SVGEGT. The CDR3 is 16 residues long. The CDR3 loop is CASSRERTRGRRGYTF. CDR3 nucleotides: TGTGCCAGCAGCCGCGAGCGGACCAGGGGGCGTAGAGGCTACACCTTC.

This clone has just one count. The chain combines TRBV30 with TRBJ2-2; possible D gene TRBD2, 5 bases. V was clipped by 4 bases and J by 2 bases, with 14 bases between them. Germline lookup yields CDR1 GTSNPN and CDR2 SVGIG (reference sequence). The CDR3 totals 15 residues. The CDR3 DNA follows: TGTGCCTGGATCCCCAGCGGAGTTAACACCGGGGAGCTGTTTTTT. Translation: CAWIPSGVNTGELFF.

V is TRBV5-1 and J is TRBJ2-2; 7 bases align to TRBD2. J gave up 3 bases and V 0 bases, and 2 bases lay outside the gene matches. Germline loops: CDR1 SGHRS, CDR2 YFSETQ. This CDR3 is built from 15 residues. CDR3 nucleotides: TGCGCCAGCAGCTTGGCGGGGGGTGACACCGGGGAGCTGTTTTTT. It specifies CASSLAGGDTGELFF.

V and J are TRBV9 and TRBJ2-7; 9 bases match TRBD1. With 5 bases clipped from V and 3 bases from J, the junction kept 9 bases outside the gene matches. This CDR3 spans 15 amino acids. Per the germline V gene, CDR1 is SGDLS and CDR2 is YYNGEE. CDR3 in DNA: TGTGCCAGCAGTCTGAAGGACAGGGGCATCTACGAGCAGTACTTC. It is translated as CASSLKDRGIYEQYF. Based on the CDR3 plus reference TRBV9 and TRBJ2-7, the full variable domain is DSGVTQTPKHLITATGQRVTLRCSPRSGDLSVYWYQQSLDQGLQFLIQYYNGEERAKGNILERFSAQQFPDLHSELNLSSLELGDSALYFCASSLKDRGIYEQYFGPGTRLTVT.

The chain employs TRBV27 and TRBJ1-3, with 7 bases that match TRBD1. Germline CDR1 is MNHEY and CDR2 is SMNVEV (reference sequence). The V gene end was trimmed by 0 bases and the J gene end by 4 bases; junction bases not matched to a gene: 12. The CDR3 contains 18 residues. The DNA for the CDR3 is TGTGCCAGCAGTTTATCGGGACTTCGGACAGGCATGGGAAACACCATATATTTT. The encoded protein is CASSLSGLRTGMGNTIYF.

This clone was seen a handful of times. The chain links TRBV10-3 to TRBJ2-3; perhaps TRBD2 as D (6 bases). The germline CDR1 and CDR2 sequences are ENHRY and SYGVKD. Trimming cost V 0 bases and J 1 base, with 14 bases left between them. This CDR3 has 17 residues. CDR3 region: CAISESWGETRTDTQYF. For the CDR3, the DNA is TGTGCCATCAGTGAGTCGTGGGGGGAAACTCGCACAGATACGCAGTATTTT.

This chain joins TRBV15 and TRBJ2-1; D might be TRBD2 (6 bases). V lost 1 base and J lost 5, with 15 bases in between. This CDR3 is built from 16 residues. Germline CDR1 is LNHNV and CDR2 is YYDKDF (reference sequence). The CDR3 nucleotides read TGTGCCACCAGCAGAGTGCGGGATAGCGGAGACAATGAGCAGTTCTTC. Translated: CATSRVRDSGDNEQFF.

The gene calls are TRBV6-5 and TRBJ2-3; 10 bases fit TRBD2. Germline lookup yields CDR1 MNHEY and CDR2 SVGAGI. This CDR3 contains 15 residues. V dropped 4 bases and J dropped 6; count of bases not matched to a gene: 7. The CDR3 protein is CASSFASGSTDTQYF. The DNA for the CDR3 is TGTGCCAGCAGTTTCGCTAGCGGGAGTACCGATACGCAGTATTTT.

The CDR3 DNA is TGTGCCAGCAGCATCCGCGGGACTAGCAACCACAATGAGCAGTTCTTC. Translating it yields CASSIRGTSNHNEQFF. V is TRBV11-3 and J is TRBJ2-1; 9 bases are shared with TRBD2. Trimming removed 5 bases from V and 5 bases from J; junction bases left unmatched: 10. The CDR3 runs to 16 residues. Germline V gene data show CDR1 as SGHNT and CDR2 as YENEEA.

The rearrangement joins TRBV27 to TRBJ2-7; TRBD1 agrees at 7 bases. The length of the CDR3 is 16 residues. Germline CDR1 is MNHEY and CDR2 is SMNVEV (reference sequence). J was trimmed by 3 bases and V by 2 bases; bases with no gene match: 10. Here the CDR3 reads CASSLRGRGFGYEQYF. CDR3 DNA: TGTGCCAGCAGTTTAAGGGGCAGGGGGTTTGGCTACGAGCAGTACTTC.

The chain links TRBV6-5 to TRBJ2-7; 8 positions agree with TRBD2. Per germline, CDR1 MNHEY and CDR2 SVGAGI. V shed 5 bases, J shed 2 bases, and the junction held 5 bases outside the gene matches. The CDR3 runs 14 residues. CDR3 protein: CASSKGLGAYEQYF. In DNA form, the CDR3 reads TGTGCCAGCAGTAAGGGACTAGGAGCCTACGAGCAGTACTTC.

This chain connects TRBV5-1 to TRBJ2-7; no reliable D call. Germline CDR1 reads SGHRS; CDR2 reads YFSETQ. The CDR3 loop spans 12 amino acids. Trimming pared 4 bases from V and 5 bases from J, leaving 10 bases between. The CDR3 DNA sequence: TGCGCCAGCAGCCTTCCTAGGAACGAGCAGTACTTC. Protein product: CASSLPRNEQYF.

The gene calls are TRBV5-5 and TRBJ1-1; D perhaps matches TRBD1 (6 bases). With 0 bases removed from V and 5 bases from J, the gap between germline ends came to 14 bases. Per germline, CDR1 SGHKS and CDR2 YYEKEE (reference sequence). The CDR3 runs 15 residues. The CDR3 coding sequence is TGTGCCAGCAGCTTGGTGGACAGTCGGATGACTGAAGCTTTCTTT. Amino acid sequence: CASSLVDSRMTEAFF.

This sequence joins TRBV19 and TRBJ2-3, with 11 bases identical to TRBD2. The CDR3 consists of 16 residues. Germline lookup yields CDR1 LNHDA and CDR2 SQIVND (reference sequence). V was pared by 3 bases and J by 2 bases, with 4 bases of the junction left unmatched. The chain's CDR3 is CASSIIAGGITDTQYF. Written as DNA, the CDR3 is TGTGCCAGTAGTATTATAGCGGGAGGGATCACAGATACGCAGTATTTT.

The chain recombines TRBV12-3 or TRBV12-4 with TRBJ1-4, with D perhaps matching TRBD1 (6 bases). The V end lost 4 bases, the J end lost 5 bases, and 8 bases lay between the germline ends. The CDR3 has 13 amino acids. CDR3 nucleotides: TGTGCCAGCAGTTCGACAGGAAATGAAAAACTGTTTTTT. Translated, it gives CASSSTGNEKLFF.

The chain links TRBV5-6 to TRBJ2-5; D gene ambiguous. This CDR3 is built from 14 residues. The V end lost 0 bases, the J end lost 7 bases, and 13 bases lay between the germline ends. Germline CDR1 reads SGHDT; CDR2 reads YYEEEE. Written as DNA, the CDR3 is TGTGCCAGCAGCTTGGTGGCAGATTTTATGACCCAGTACTTC. Amino acid sequence: CASSLVADFMTQYF.

The sample holds a few counts of this clone. The chain joins TRBV5-1 to TRBJ2-2; possible D gene TRBD2, 6 bases. Between the trimmed V and J ends, which lost 0 bases and 2 bases, there was a span of 17 bases. The CDR3 spans 18 residues. The V gene's germline CDR1 is SGHRS and CDR2 YFSETQ. The CDR3 DNA sequence: TGCGCCAGCAGCTTGGGAGGGCTAGCGACCTATAACACCGGGGAGCTGTTTTTT. Translated: CASSLGGLATYNTGELFF.

The J gene is TRBJ1-2, the V gene TRBV6-5; 7 positions match TRBD1. CDR1 is MNHEY and CDR2 is SVGAGI in the germline V gene. V shed 4 bases, J shed 4 bases, and the junction held 3 bases outside the gene matches. The CDR3 totals 13 residues. CDR3 amino acids: CASSSGQFYGYTF. As DNA, the CDR3 is TGTGCCAGCAGTTCGGGACAGTTCTATGGCTACACCTTC.

The V gene is TRBV12-3 or TRBV12-4, the J gene TRBJ2-3; D might be TRBD1 (6 bases). V was clipped by 7 bases and J by 5 bases, with 10 bases between them. The CDR3 is 12 residues long. For the CDR3, the DNA is TGTGCCAGCAACTTCAGGGGAGATACGCAGTATTTT. This translates into CASNFRGDTQYF.

This rearrangement joins TRBV19 to TRBJ2-7; a weak D match, TRBD1 (6 bases). The CDR3 has 13 amino acids. Trimming took off 3 bases at V and 12 bases at J, with 18 bases between the two ends. Germline V gene sequence: CDR1 LNHDA, CDR2 SQIVND (reference sequence). CDR3 sequence reads: CASSIVPGQILYF. As DNA, the CDR3 is TGTGCCAGTAGTATCGTACCGGGACAAATCTTGTACTTC.

The chain links TRBV11-3 to TRBJ2-7; D unclear. The germline V gene encodes CDR1 SGHNT and CDR2 YENEEA. This CDR3 has 12 amino acids. Trimming took 3 bases from V and 6 from J, leaving 9 bases between them. The CDR3 reads CASSLIESEQYF. The CDR3 coding sequence is TGTGCCAGCAGCTTGATTGAGAGCGAGCAGTACTTC.

The chain joins TRBV4-1 to TRBJ1-6; tentatively, D is TRBD1 (6 bases). The CDR3 runs 16 residues. The germline CDR1 and CDR2 sequences are MGHRA and YSYEKL. Deletions cut 3 bases from V and 7 bases from J, with 16 bases between. This CDR3 is CASSQWGGRANSPLHF. CDR3 DNA sequence: TGCGCCAGCAGCCAGTGGGGGGGGCGGGCGAATTCACCCCTCCACTTT.

J is TRBJ1-3 and V is TRBV12-3 or TRBV12-4; no firm D call. Trimming removed 5 bases at V and 2 bases at J, with 4 bases between. CDR3 size: 12 residues. CDR3 in DNA: TGTGCCAGCAGTCTCCCTGGAAACACCATATATTTT. Its protein is CASSLPGNTIYF.

The chain is built from TRBV7-2 and TRBJ2-2, with D possibly matching TRBD2 (6 bases). The V end was cut by 1 base, the J end by 3 bases, with 9 bases between. Germline CDR1 reads SGHTA; CDR2 reads FQGNSA. The CDR3 has 15 amino acids. The CDR3 region is CASSLGGVDTGELFF. CDR3 DNA: TGTGCCAGCAGCTTAGGGGGGGTAGACACCGGGGAGCTGTTTTTT.

The rearrangement joins TRBV6-1 to TRBJ1-5; tentative D call: TRBD1 (6 bases). V dropped 0 bases and J dropped 7 bases, with 7 bases sitting between them. Germline CDR1 reads MNHNS; CDR2 reads SASEGT. This CDR3 has 13 amino acids. CDR3 protein: CASSEARGQPQHF. DNA of the CDR3: TGTGCCAGCAGTGAAGCCAGGGGCCAGCCCCAGCATTTT.

The chain carries TRBV7-2 and TRBJ2-2; TRBD1 matches at 8 bases. Losses at the gene ends were 3 bases for V and 1 base for J; bases not matched to a gene: 4. Germline CDR1 reads SGHTA; CDR2 reads FQGNSA. The CDR3 is made up of 16 amino acids. CDR3 bases: TGTGCCAGCAGCTTCCACGGACAGGGGAACACCGGGGAGCTGTTTTTT. Translation: CASSFHGQGNTGELFF.

This clone was found a few times. This sequence joins TRBV11-2 and TRBJ2-3; a weak D match, TRBD1 (6 bases). Trimming shortened V by 3 bases and J by 0 bases, and 10 bases separated the two germline ends. This CDR3 has 15 residues. Germline loops: CDR1 SGHAT, CDR2 FQNNGV. The CDR3 sequence: CASSFGTGSTDTQYF. In nucleotides, the CDR3 is TGTGCCAGCAGCTTTGGAACAGGGAGCACAGATACGCAGTATTTT.